This is a list of T cell receptor beta chains from one sample in a study of OX40 agonist ivuxolimab in advanced cancers. Profiled with immunoSEQ multiplex PCR; TCRdb holds only in-frame clones, not every one. The data hold 45,000 to 65,000 clones, with roughly 90% observed a single time. Material: CD4+ or CD8+ T cells sorted from blood, obtained in a trial of the OX40 agonist ivuxolimab. Receptor source: an adult with an advanced solid tumor such as melanoma, head and neck, liver or kidney cancer. Each CDR3 is given with its conserved first and last residue. The order of the fields is clone size, V gene, CDR3 protein. Clone size appears in some rows only: once, few, many, or a class for an expanded clone.

size: .
V: TRBV7-3
CDR3: CASSGDGETQYF

size: .
V: TRBV28
CDR3: CASRPQGRYFTEAFF

size: .
V: TRBV4-2
CDR3: CASSPTSTYNEQFF

size: few
V: TRBV20-1
CDR3: CSGGRHTEAFF

size: .
V: TRBV18
CDR3: CASSATSTYEQYF

size: .
V: TRBV27
CDR3: CASRRWDGENIQYF

size: .
V: TRBV5-3
CDR3: CARSLRPREGGGYTF

size: .
V: TRBV2
CDR3: CASRQRQGNYGYTF

size: .
V: TRBV15
CDR3: CATSREAGGLYEQYF

size: .
V: TRBV9
CDR3: CASSVRGGTGNREDTGELFF

size: once
V: TRBV6-4
CDR3: CASSAKTSGGRTEAFF

size: once
V: TRBV9
CDR3: CASRTATSYEQYF

size: .
V: TRBV7-6
CDR3: CASSSLTGGLNNQPQHF

size: .
V: TRBV7-9
CDR3: CASRFLTGTHADNEQFF

size: .
V: TRBV5-8
CDR3: CASSGPGGAEKLFF

size: .
V: TRBV7-9
CDR3: CASSLSLQGSGNTIYF

size: .
V: TRBV28
CDR3: CASSLTGLGTNEKLFF

size: .
V: TRBV5-4
CDR3: CAMGREGRSSYEQYF

size: .
V: TRBV9
CDR3: CASSVEISGRIANTGELFF

size: .
V: TRBV28
CDR3: CASRVVNSPLHF

size: .
V: TRBV5-6
CDR3: CASSLAVRDTEAFF

size: .
V: TRBV27
CDR3: CASREETGIGANVLTF

size: .
V: TRBV7-9
CDR3: CASSLAGSQPQHF

size: .
V: TRBV11-2
CDR3: CASTTYSGTYNEQFF

size: .
V: TRBV5-4
CDR3: CASSPSGLDEQFF

size: .
V: TRBV9
CDR3: CASSPRLVAAYEQYF

size: .
V: TRBV19
CDR3: CASRPPLAGGNNEQFF

size: .
V: TRBV5-1
CDR3: CASSLQGGLVYEQYF